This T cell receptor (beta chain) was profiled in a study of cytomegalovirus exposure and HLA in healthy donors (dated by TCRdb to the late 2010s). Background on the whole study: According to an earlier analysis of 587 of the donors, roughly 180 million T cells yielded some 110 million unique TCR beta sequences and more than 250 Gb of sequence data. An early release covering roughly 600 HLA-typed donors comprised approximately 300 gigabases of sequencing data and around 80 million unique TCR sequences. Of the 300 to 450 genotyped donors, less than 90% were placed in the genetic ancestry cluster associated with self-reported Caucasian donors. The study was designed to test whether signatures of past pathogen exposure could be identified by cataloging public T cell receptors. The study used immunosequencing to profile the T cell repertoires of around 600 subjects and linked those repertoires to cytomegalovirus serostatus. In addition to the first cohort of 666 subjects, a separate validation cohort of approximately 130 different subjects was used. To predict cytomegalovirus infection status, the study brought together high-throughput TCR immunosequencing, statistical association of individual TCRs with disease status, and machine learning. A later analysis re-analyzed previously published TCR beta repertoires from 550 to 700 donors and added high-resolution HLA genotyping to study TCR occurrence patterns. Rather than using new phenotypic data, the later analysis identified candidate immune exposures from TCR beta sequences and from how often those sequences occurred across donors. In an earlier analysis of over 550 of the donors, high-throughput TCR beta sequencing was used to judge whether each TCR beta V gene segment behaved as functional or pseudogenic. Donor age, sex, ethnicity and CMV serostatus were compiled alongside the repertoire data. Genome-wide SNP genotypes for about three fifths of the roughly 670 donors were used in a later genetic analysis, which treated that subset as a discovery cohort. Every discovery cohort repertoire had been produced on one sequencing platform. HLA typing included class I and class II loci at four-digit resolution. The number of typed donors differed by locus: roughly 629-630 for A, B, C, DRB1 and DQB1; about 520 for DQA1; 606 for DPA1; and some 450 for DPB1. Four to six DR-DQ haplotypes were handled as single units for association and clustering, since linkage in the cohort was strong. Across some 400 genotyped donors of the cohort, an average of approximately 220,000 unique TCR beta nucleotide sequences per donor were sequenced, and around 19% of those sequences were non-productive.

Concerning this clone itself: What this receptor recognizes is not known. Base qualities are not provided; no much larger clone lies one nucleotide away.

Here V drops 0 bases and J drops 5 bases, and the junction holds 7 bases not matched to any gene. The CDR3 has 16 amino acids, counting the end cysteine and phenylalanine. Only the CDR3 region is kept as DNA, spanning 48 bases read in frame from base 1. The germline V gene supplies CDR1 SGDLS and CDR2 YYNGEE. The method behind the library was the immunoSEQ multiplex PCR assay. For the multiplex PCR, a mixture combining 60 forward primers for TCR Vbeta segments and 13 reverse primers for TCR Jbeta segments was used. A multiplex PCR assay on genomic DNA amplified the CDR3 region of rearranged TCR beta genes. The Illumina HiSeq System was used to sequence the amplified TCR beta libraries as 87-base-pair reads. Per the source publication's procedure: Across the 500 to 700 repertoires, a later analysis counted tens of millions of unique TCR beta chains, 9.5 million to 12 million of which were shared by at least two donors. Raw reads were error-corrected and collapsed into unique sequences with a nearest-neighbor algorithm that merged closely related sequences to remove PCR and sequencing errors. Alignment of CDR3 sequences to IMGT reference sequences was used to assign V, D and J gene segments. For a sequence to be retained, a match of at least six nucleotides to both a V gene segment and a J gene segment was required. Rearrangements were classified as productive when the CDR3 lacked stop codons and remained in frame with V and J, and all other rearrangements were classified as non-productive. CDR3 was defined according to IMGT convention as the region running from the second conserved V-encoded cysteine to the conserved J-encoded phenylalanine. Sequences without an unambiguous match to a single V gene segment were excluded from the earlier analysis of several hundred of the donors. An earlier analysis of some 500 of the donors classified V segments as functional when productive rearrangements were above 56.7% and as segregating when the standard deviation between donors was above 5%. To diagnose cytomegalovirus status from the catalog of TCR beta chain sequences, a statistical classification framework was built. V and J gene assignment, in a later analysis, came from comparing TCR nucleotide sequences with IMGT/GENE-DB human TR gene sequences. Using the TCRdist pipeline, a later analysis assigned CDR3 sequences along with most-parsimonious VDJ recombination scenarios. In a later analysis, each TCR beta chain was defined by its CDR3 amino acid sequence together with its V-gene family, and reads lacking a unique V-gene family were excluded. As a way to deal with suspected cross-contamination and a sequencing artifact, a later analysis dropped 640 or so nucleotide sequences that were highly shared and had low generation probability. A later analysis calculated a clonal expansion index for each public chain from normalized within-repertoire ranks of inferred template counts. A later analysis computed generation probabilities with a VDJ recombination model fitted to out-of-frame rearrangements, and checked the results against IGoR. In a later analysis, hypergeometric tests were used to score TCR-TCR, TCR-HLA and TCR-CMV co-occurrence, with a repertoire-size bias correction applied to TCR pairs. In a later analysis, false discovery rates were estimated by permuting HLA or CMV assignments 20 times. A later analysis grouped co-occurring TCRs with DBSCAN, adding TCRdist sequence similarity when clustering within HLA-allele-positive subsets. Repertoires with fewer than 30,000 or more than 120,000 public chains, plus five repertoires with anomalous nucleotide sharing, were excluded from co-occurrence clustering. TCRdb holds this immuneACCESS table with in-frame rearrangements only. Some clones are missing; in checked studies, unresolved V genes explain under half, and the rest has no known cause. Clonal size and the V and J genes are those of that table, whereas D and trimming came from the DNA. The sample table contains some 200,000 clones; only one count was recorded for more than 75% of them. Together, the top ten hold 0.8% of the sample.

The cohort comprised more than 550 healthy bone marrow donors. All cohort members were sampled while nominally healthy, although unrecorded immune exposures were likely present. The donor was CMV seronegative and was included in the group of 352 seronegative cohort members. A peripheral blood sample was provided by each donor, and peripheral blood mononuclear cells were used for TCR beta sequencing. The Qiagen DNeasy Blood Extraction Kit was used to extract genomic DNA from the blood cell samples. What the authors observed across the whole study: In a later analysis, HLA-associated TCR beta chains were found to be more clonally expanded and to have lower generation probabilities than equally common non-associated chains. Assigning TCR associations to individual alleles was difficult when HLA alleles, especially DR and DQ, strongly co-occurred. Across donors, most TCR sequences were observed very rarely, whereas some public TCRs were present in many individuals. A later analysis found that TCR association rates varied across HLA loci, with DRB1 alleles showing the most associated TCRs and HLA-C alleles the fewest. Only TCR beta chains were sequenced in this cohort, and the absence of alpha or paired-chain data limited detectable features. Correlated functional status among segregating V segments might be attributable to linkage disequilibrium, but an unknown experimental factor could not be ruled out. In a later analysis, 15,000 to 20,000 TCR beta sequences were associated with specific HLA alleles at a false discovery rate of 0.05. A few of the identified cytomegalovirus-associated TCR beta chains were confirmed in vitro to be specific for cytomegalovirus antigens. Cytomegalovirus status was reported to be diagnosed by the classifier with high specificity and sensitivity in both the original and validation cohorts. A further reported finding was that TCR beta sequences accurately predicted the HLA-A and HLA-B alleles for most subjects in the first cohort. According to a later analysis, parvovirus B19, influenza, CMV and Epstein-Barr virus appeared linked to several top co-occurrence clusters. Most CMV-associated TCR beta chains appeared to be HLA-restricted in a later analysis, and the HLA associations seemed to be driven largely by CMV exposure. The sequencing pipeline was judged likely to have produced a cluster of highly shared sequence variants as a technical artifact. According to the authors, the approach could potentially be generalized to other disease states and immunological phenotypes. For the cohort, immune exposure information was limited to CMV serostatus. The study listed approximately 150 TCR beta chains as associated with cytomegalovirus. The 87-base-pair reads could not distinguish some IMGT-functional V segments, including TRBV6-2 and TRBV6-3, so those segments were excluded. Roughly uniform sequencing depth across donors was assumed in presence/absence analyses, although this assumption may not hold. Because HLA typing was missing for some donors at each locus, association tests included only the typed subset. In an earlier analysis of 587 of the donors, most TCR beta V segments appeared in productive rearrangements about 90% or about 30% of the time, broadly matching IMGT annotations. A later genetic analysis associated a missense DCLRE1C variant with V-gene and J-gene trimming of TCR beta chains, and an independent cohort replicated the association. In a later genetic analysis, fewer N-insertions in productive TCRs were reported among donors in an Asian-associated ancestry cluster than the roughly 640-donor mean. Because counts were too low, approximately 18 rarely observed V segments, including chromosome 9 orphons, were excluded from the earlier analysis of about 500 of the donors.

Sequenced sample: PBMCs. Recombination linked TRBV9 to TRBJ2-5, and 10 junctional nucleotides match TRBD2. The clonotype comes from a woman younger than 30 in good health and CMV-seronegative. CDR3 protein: CASSVEQRGGRETQYF. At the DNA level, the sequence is TGTGCCAGCAGCGTAGAGCAGCGGGGGGGCCGGGAGACCCAGTACTTC. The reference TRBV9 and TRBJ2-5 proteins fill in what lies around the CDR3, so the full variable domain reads DSGVTQTPKHLITATGQRVTLRCSPRSGDLSVYWYQQSLDQGLQFLIQYYNGEERAKGNILERFSAQQFPDLHSELNLSSLELGDSALYFCASSVEQRGGRETQYFGPGTRLLVL.